These 23 T cell receptor beta chains were all obtained from the same sample, sequenced in a study of cytomegalovirus exposure and HLA in healthy donors. The PCR contained 60 Vbeta and 13 Jbeta primers. Only in-frame clones appear in the TCRdb table, and some are missing; sequencing was by immunoSEQ multiplex PCR. The table has about 98,000 clones, more than 75% seen once. Sequencing was done on a sample of PBMCs. The receptors shown here come from a human donor in good health.

This sequence joins TRBV6-6 and TRBJ2-2; 8 nucleotides match TRBD1. V was pared by 6 bases and J by 5 bases, with 11 bases of the junction left unmatched. The CDR3 contains 16 residues. The germline V gene encodes CDR1 MNHNY and CDR2 SVGAGI (reference sequence). The CDR3 sequence is CASSPPQGARTGELFF. The CDR3 nucleotides read TGTGCCAGCAGCCCTCCTCAGGGGGCTCGGACCGGGGAGCTGTTTTTT.

V is TRBV2 and J is TRBJ2-7; perhaps TRBD2 as D (5 bases). This CDR3 is built from 11 residues. Deletions cut 7 bases from V and 3 bases from J, with 7 bases between. Germline V gene lookup returns CDR1 SNHLY and CDR2 FYNNEI. CDR3 nucleotides: TGTGCCAGCAAACGGGACTACGAGCAGTACTTC. Protein sequence: CASKRDYEQYF.

The J gene is TRBJ1-2, the V gene TRBV19; D might be TRBD1 (5 bases). The germline V gene encodes CDR1 LNHDA and CDR2 SQIVND (reference sequence). The CDR3 extends over 17 amino acids. V shed 4 bases and J shed 0 bases, with 18 bases lying between them. CDR3 bases: TGTGCCAGTAGTAAGATCGGGGACTTACTAGCTAACTATGGCTACACCTTC. Its protein product is CASSKIGDLLANYGYTF. Variable domain in full (rest from reference TRBV19 and TRBJ1-2): DGGITQSPKYLFRKEGQNVTLSCEQNLNHDAMYWYRQDPGQGLRLIYYSQIVNDFQKGDIAEGYSVSREKKESFPLTVTSAQKNPTAFYLCASSKIGDLLANYGYTFGSGTRLTVV.

The rearrangement links TRBV15 to TRBJ2-5; D might be TRBD1 (6 bases). Trimming removed 1 base at V and 0 bases at J, with 12 bases between. The V gene's germline CDR1 is LNHNV and CDR2 YYDKDF (reference sequence). This CDR3 has 16 amino acids. The CDR3 DNA is TGTGCCACCAGCAGAGGGACCAGGGGATACCAAGAGACCCAGTACTTC. This translates into CATSRGTRGYQETQYF. Using reference TRBV15 and TRBJ2-5 for the parts outside the CDR3, the full variable domain is DAMVIQNPRYQVTQFGKPVTLSCSQTLNHNVMYWYQQKSSQAPKLLFHYYDKDFNNEADTPDNFQSRRPNTSFCFLDIRSPGLGDTAMYLCATSRGTRGYQETQYFGPGTRLLVL.

This chain uses TRBV19 with TRBJ2-5; D remains ambiguous. The germline V gene has CDR1 LNHDA and CDR2 SQIVND (reference sequence). CDR3 size: 13 residues. With 5 bases removed from V and 5 bases from J, the gap between germline ends came to 12 bases. The CDR3 coding sequence is TGTGCCAGTAGTCGCCAGGTACGGGAGACCCAGTACTTC. The encoded protein is CASSRQVRETQYF.

The chain carries TRBV12-5 and TRBJ2-1; 9 positions match TRBD1. This CDR3 has 15 amino acids. Germline CDR1 and CDR2: LGHNT and FRNRAP. Trimming took 6 bases from V and 7 from J; bases not matched to a gene: 10. The CDR3 here is CASGIGTGQGNEQFF. CDR3 bases: TGTGCTAGTGGGATTGGGACAGGGCAAGGGAATGAGCAGTTCTTC.

This chain joins TRBV6-5 and TRBJ1-1; D remains unclear. Germline lookup yields CDR1 MNHEY and CDR2 SVGAGI. Trimming cost V 2 bases and J 7 bases, with 8 bases left between them. The CDR3 consists of 12 residues. The CDR3 DNA reads as TGTGCCAGCAGTTACGTAGGCGGTGAAGCTTTCTTT. Residues: CASSYVGGEAFF.

V gene TRBV5-4 combines with J gene TRBJ2-3, with D maybe TRBD2 (6 bases). The CDR3 is made up of 13 amino acids. V lost 7 bases and J 8 bases, leaving 17 bases between the germline ends. Germline-derived CDR1 and CDR2 are SGHNT and YYREEE (reference sequence). This CDR3 reads CASGGFGLGTQYF. CDR3 DNA sequence: TGTGCCAGCGGGGGGTTCGGACTCGGTACGCAGTATTTT.

The chain links TRBV30 to TRBJ1-2; D is possibly TRBD1 (5 bases). Germline CDR1 and CDR2: GTSNPN and SVGIG (reference sequence). V dropped 0 bases and J dropped 8 bases, with 19 bases sitting between them. The CDR3 contains 15 residues. Here the CDR3 DNA reads TGTGCCTGGAGTGTGCCCAGCGGGGGAGCACGGGGCTACACCTTC. This sequence encodes CAWSVPSGGARGYTF.

This clone showed up just a few times. V usage is TRBV18 and J usage is TRBJ1-1, with 10 bases that match TRBD1. In germline, CDR1 is KGHSH, CDR2 LQKENI. CDR3 length: 16 residues. Trimming at V came to 2 bases and at J to 5 bases, leaving 8 bases not matched to a gene. CDR3 DNA sequence: TGTGCCAGCTCACCAACGACAGGGGGCACTTTGACTGAAGCTTTCTTT. Protein product: CASSPTTGGTLTEAFF.

This CDR3 is CASSFGDRNNYGYTF. In DNA, the CDR3 is TGCGCCAGCAGCTTCGGGGACAGGAATAACTATGGCTACACCTTC. The chain uses TRBV5-1 and TRBJ1-2, with TRBD1 identical over 8 bases. The ends lost 2 bases at V and 1 base at J; junction bases unmatched: 4. The CDR3 is 15 residues long. Germline CDR1 SGHRS, CDR2 YFSETQ.

This clone was detected once. V is TRBV5-8 and J is TRBJ1-2; D unclear. V shed 2 bases and J shed 2 bases, with 10 bases lying between them. This CDR3 is built from 14 residues. Germline CDR1 and CDR2: SGHTS and YDEGEE. The CDR3 loop reads CASSLFRGNYGYTF. The CDR3 DNA reads as TGTGCCAGCAGCTTATTCCGAGGGAACTATGGCTACACCTTC.

The chain couples TRBV5-5 to TRBJ1-5; no definite D call. The CDR3 is 15 amino acids. With 0 bases removed from V and 0 bases from J, the gap between germline ends came to 7 bases. Germline lookup yields CDR1 SGHKS and CDR2 YYEKEE (reference sequence). The CDR3 reads CASSLAGYSNQPQHF. CDR3 nucleotide sequence: TGTGCCAGCAGCTTGGCGGGATATAGCAATCAGCCCCAGCATTTT.

V and J are TRBV6-1 and TRBJ1-2; TRBD1 might be the D (6 bases). The CDR3 has 16 amino acids. V gave up 2 bases and J gave up 1 base, with 14 bases separating them. The germline CDR1 and CDR2 sequences are MNHNS and SASEGT. The CDR3 DNA reads as TGTGCCAGCAGTGAATTTGCTGGCAGGGGTAACTATGGCTACACCTTC. Translated: CASSEFAGRGNYGYTF.

This clone has a handful of counts. The chain links TRBV2 to TRBJ1-1; D not certain. The V gene lost 3 bases and the J gene lost 1 base, with 6 bases spanning the gap. Looked up from germline, CDR1 is SNHLY and CDR2 is FYNNEI. This CDR3 spans 13 amino acids. The chain's CDR3 is CASSEYRNTEAFF. The CDR3 DNA reads TGTGCCAGCAGTGAGTACAGGAACACTGAAGCTTTCTTT.

This sequence joins TRBV25-1 and TRBJ2-1; 7 bases are a match to TRBD2. In germline, CDR1 is MGHDK, CDR2 SYGVNS. This CDR3 spans 16 amino acids. Trimming at V came to 2 bases and at J to 7 bases, leaving 11 bases not matched to a gene. The CDR3 DNA sequence: TGTGCCAGCAGTGAACTTCGTGGGAGGGCTAGGAATGAGCAGTTCTTC. Protein product: CASSELRGRARNEQFF.

The chain links TRBV18 to TRBJ1-1; a possible D gene is TRBD1 (6 bases). The CDR3 is 14 amino acids. Germline loops: CDR1 KGHSH, CDR2 LQKENI. Trimming took 6 bases from V and 1 from J, leaving 12 bases between them. The CDR3 region is CASSLDRQNTEAFF. CDR3 sequence (DNA): TGTGCCAGCTCGTTGGACAGACAGAACACTGAAGCTTTCTTT.

The chain uses TRBV5-1 and TRBJ2-7, with D perhaps matching TRBD2 (6 bases). The CDR3 runs 16 residues. Deletions cut 0 bases from V and 4 bases from J, with 17 bases between. Germline loops: CDR1 SGHRS, CDR2 YFSETQ. In DNA form, the CDR3 reads TGCGCCAGCAGCTTGGACTCCGGCGGGAAGGGGTACGAGCAGTACTTC. Its translation: CASSLDSGGKGYEQYF.

The chain carries TRBV5-6 and TRBJ1-5; D is unclear. CDR3 length: 15 residues. The V and J ends lost 0 bases and 3 bases respectively, with 10 bases between them. Germline V CDR1 and CDR2: SGHDT, YYEEEE. DNA for the CDR3: TGTGCCAGCAGCTTGGCCGCGGCCTACAATCAGCCCCAGCATTTT. It is translated as CASSLAAAYNQPQHF. The whole variable domain, filled in from reference TRBV5-6 and TRBJ1-5, reads DAGVTQSPTHLIKTRGQQVTLRCSPKSGHDTVSWYQQALGQGPQFIFQYYEEEERQRGNFPDRFSGHQFPNYSSELNVNALLLGDSALYLCASSLAAAYNQPQHFGDGTRLSIL.

The V gene is TRBV6-4, the J gene TRBJ2-7; a possible D gene is TRBD1 (8 bases). Germline lookup yields CDR1 MRHNA and CDR2 SNTAGT. The CDR3 consists of 16 residues. V lost 9 bases and J 0 bases, leaving 21 bases between the germline ends. CDR3 sequence reads: CARNDRGAGSSYEQYF. For the CDR3, the DNA is TGTGCCAGAAATGACAGGGGAGCGGGGAGCTCCTACGAGCAGTACTTC.

This chain connects TRBV5-8 to TRBJ2-7, with TRBD2 matching 8 bases. V gave up 4 bases and J gave up 3 bases; unmatched junction bases: 9. Germline CDR1 is SGHTS and CDR2 is YDEGEE. The CDR3 extends over 15 amino acids. CDR3 DNA sequence: TGTGCCAGCAGCCAGGGGACTAGTAGGGACTACGAGCAGTACTTC. Its translation is CASSQGTSRDYEQYF.

The V gene is TRBV5-4, the J gene TRBJ2-2; D is perhaps TRBD1 (6 bases). From germline, CDR1 is SGHNT and CDR2 YYREEE (reference sequence). The CDR3 length is 15 residues. The V end lost 1 base, the J end lost 3 bases, and 10 bases lay between the germline ends. The CDR3 sequence: CASSLLAGDTGELFF. For the CDR3, the DNA is TGTGCCAGCAGCTTGTTGGCAGGGGACACCGGGGAGCTGTTTTTT.

The chain carries TRBV10-3 and TRBJ1-6, with unresolved D. CDR1 is ENHRY and CDR2 is SYGVKD in the germline V gene. With 11 bases removed from V and 7 bases from J, the gap between germline ends came to 18 bases. The CDR3 is made up of 14 amino acids. CDR3 amino acids: CASNSRLENSPLHF. The DNA for the CDR3 is TGTGCCTCCAACTCGCGACTGGAAAATTCACCCCTCCACTTT.